The clone carrying this T cell receptor beta chain was picked up a small number of times. This sample is part of a study of siplizumab effects on memory and regulatory T cells. This CDR3 is built from 11 residues. V dropped 4 bases and J dropped 5 bases, with 8 bases sitting between them. The germline V gene encodes CDR1 DFQATT and CDR2 SNEGSKA (reference sequence). Method: immunoSEQ multiplex PCR; TCRdb's copy keeps in-frame clones and lacks some. The sample gives some 100,000 clones, 92% of which show up once; approximately 0.71% is in the top ten. The receptor was isolated from a human donor in good health. Sample: Tregs sorted from blood. V gene TRBV20-1 combines with J gene TRBJ1-1; D may be TRBD1 (5 bases). CDR3 coding DNA: TGCAGTGCTAAGGGGCAGACTGAAGCTTTCTTT. It codes for CSAKGQTEAFF.